This TCR beta chain was sequenced for a study of Graves' ophthalmopathy and Graves' hyperthyroidism. Study in general: The authors defined stable hyperthyroidism as no ophthalmopathy within 18 months of follow-up.

Researchers turned away patients with other autoimmune diseases, uncontrolled infections, pregnancy or lactation. Trimming took 7 bases from V and 0 from J; bases not matched to a gene: 10. The CDR3 has 16 residues. Study conclusions and caveats: Predictions made by the model for ophthalmopathy progression reached 70.59% sensitivity and almost 75% specificity. The authors also found most expanded thyroid clonotypes above 0.001 frequency in blood.

RNA transcripts yielded amplified TCR beta CDR3 regions. HTBI primers primed a first-round RT-PCR, and a second-round multiplex PCR followed. One entry per CDR3 protein, called by TCRdb with MiXCR from the multiplex PCR reads. The sample holds 500,000 to 600,000 distinct CDR3 sequences, about 40% seen once. This clonotype was seen at least ten times. What it binds is not known. This TCR derives from an adult man with Graves' hyperthyroidism. The sequencing input was peripheral blood or thyroid tissue (not recorded which). This chain connects TRBV12-3 or TRBV12-4 to TRBJ2-7, with TRBD1 identical over 9 bases. The CDR3 loop reads CASNTGGLRSSYEQYF. CDR3 bases: TGTGCCAGCAACACAGGGGGCTTACGCAGCTCCTACGAGCAGTACTTC.